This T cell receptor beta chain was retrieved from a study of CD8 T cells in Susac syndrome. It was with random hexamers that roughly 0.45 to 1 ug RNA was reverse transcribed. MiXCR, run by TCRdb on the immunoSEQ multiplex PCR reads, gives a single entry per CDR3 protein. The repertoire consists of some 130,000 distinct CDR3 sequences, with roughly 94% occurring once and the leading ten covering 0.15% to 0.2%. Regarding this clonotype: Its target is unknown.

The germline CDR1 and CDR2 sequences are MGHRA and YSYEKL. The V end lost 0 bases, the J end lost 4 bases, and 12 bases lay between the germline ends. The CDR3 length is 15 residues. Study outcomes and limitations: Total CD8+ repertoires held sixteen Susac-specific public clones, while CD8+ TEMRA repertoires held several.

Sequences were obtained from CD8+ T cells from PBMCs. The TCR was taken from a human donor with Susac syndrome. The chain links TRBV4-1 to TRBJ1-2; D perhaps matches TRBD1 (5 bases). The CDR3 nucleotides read TGCGCCAGCAGCCAAGAAACAGGCGACCTCTATGGCTACACCTTC. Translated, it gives CASSQETGDLYGYTF.